This TCR beta chain was profiled in a study of monozygotic twins with cystic fibrosis. Deletions cut 2 bases from V and 4 bases from J, with 22 bases between. The CDR3 loop spans 18 amino acids. Germline values: CDR1 SGHAT, CDR2 FQNNGV. This clone was recorded once. Method: immunoSEQ multiplex PCR; TCRdb's copy keeps in-frame clones and lacks some. Here the sample spans about 9,100 clones, around 93% being singletons. This receptor was taken from a boy between 2 and 10 years old with cystic fibrosis. Sequencing input: blood. The V call is TRBV11-2, the J call TRBJ2-3, with TRBD1 as a possible D gene (6 bases). The CDR3: CASSLLVNRELGADTQYF. CDR3 bases: TGTGCCAGCAGCTTATTAGTAAACAGGGAGTTGGGTGCAGATACGCAGTATTTT.